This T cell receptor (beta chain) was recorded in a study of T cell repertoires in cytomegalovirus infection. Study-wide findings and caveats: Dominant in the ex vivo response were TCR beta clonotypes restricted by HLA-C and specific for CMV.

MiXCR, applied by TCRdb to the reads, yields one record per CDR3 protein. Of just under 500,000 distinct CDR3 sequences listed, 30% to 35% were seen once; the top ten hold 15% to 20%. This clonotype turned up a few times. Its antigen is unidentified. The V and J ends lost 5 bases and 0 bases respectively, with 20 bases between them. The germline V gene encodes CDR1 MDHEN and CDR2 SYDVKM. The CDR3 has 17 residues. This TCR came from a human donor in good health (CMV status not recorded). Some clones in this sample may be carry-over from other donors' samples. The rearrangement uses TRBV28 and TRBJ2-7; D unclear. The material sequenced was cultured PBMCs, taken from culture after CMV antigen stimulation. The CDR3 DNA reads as TGTGCCAGCAGTCCCATAGGAGACTTTGGGGACTCCTACGAGCAGTACTTC. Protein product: CASSPIGDFGDSYEQYF.